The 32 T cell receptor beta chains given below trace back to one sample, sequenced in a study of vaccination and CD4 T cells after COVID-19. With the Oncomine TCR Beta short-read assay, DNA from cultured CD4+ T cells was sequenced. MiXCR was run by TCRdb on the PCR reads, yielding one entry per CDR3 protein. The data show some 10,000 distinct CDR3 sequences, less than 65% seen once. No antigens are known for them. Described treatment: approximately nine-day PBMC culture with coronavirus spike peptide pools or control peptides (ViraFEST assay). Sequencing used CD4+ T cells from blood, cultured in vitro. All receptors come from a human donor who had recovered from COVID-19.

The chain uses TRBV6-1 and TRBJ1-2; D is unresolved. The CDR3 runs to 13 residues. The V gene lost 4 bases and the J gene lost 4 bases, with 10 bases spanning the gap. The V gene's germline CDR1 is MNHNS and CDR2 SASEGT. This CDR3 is CASSGVPVYGYTF. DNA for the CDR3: TGTGCCAGCAGTGGTGTGCCAGTCTATGGCTACACCTTC.

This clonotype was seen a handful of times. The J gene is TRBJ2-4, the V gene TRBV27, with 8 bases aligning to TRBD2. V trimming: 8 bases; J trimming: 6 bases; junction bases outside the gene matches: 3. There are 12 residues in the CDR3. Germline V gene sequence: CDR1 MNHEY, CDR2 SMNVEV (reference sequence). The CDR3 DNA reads TGTGCCAGCCGGGGGGGGATAAACATTCAGTACTTC. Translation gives CASRGGINIQYF.

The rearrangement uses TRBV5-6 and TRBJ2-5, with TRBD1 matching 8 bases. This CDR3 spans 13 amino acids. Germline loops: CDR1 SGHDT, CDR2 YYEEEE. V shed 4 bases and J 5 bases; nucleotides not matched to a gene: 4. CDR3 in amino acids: CASSTDRAETQYF. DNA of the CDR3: TGTGCCAGCAGCACGGACAGGGCCGAGACCCAGTACTTC. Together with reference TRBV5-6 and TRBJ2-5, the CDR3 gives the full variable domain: DAGVTQSPTHLIKTRGQQVTLRCSPKSGHDTVSWYQQALGQGPQFIFQYYEEEERQRGNFPDRFSGHQFPNYSSELNVNALLLGDSALYLCASSTDRAETQYFGPGTRLLVL.

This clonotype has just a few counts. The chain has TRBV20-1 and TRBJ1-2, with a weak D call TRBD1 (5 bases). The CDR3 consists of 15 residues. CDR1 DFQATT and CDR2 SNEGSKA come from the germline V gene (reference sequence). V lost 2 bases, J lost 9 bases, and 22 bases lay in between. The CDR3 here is CSARTGPPTPLCYTF. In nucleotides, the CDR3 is TGCAGTGCTAGAACGGGACCTCCTACACCCTTGTGCTACACCTTC.

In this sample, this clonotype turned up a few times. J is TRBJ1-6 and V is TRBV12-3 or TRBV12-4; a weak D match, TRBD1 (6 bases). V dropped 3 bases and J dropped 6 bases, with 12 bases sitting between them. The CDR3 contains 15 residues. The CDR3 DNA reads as TGTGCCAGCAGTTTGGGGGGCCAAGGTAATTCACCCCTCCACTTT. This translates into CASSLGGQGNSPLHF.

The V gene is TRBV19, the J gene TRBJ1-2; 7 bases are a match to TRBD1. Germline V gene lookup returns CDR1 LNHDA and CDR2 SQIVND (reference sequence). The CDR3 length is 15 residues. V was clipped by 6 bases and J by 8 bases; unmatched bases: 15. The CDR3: CASRNWDRRDPGYTF. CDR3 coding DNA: TGTGCCAGTAGGAATTGGGACAGACGGGACCCAGGCTACACCTTC.

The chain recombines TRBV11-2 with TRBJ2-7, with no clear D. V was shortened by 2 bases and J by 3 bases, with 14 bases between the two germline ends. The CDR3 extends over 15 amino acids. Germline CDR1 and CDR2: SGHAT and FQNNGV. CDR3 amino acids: CASSLFEKLNYEQYF. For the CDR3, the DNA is TGTGCCAGCAGCTTATTTGAGAAACTCAACTACGAGCAGTACTTC.

CDR3 loop: CASRATGFGPGELFF. In DNA form, the CDR3 reads TGTGCCAGCAGAGCGACAGGGTTCGGTCCCGGGGAGCTGTTTTTT. V gene TRBV6-2 or TRBV6-3 combines with J gene TRBJ2-2; 7 bases align to TRBD1. Per germline, CDR1 MNHEY and CDR2 SVGEGT. The CDR3 is made up of 15 amino acids. The V gene end was trimmed by 6 bases and the J gene end by 6 bases; junction bases not matched to a gene: 10.

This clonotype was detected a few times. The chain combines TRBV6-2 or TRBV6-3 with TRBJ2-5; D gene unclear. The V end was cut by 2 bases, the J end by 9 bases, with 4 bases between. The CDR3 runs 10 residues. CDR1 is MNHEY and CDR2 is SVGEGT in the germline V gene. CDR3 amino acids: CASSYPPQYF. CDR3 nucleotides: TGTGCCAGCAGTTACCCGCCCCAGTACTTC.

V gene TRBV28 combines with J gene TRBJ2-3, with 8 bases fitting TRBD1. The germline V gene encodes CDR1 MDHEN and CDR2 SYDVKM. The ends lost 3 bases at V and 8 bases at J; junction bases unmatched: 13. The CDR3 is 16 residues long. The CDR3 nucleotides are TGTGCCAGCAGTTTTATTGGACAGGGTAAATACAGTACGCAGTATTTT. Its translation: CASSFIGQGKYSTQYF.

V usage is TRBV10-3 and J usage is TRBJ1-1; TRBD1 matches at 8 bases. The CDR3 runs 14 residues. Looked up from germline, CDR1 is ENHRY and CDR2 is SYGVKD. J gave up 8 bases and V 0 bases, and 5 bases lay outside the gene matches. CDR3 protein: CAISESRQGQEAFF. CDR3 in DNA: TGTGCCATCAGTGAGTCGAGACAGGGGCAGGAAGCTTTCTTT.

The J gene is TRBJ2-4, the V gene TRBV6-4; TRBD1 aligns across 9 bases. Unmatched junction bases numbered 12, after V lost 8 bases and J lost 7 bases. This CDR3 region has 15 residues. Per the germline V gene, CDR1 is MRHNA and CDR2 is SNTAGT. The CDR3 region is CASCPGQGPRNIQYF. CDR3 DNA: TGTGCCAGCTGTCCGGGACAGGGACCCAGGAACATTCAGTACTTC.

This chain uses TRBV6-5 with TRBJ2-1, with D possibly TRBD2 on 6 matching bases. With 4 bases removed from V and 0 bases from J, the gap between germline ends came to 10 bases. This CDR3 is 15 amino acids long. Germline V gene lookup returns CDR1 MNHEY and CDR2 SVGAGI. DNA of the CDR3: TGTGCCAGCAGTTTGAACGGGGGCTCCTACAATGAGCAGTTCTTC. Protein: CASSLNGGSYNEQFF.

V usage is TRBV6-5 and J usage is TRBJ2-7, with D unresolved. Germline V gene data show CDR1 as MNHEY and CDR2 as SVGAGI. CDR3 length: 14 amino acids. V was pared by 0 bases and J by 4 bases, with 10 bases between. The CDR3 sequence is CASSYSAAIYEQYF. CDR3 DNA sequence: TGTGCCAGCAGTTACTCGGCGGCCATTTACGAGCAGTACTTC.

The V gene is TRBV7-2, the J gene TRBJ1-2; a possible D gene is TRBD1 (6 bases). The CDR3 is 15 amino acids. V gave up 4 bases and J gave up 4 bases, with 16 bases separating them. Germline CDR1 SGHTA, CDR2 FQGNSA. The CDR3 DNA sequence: TGTGCCAGCAGCTCCCCAGGGAGGGGGGCCTATGGCTACACCTTC. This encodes CASSSPGRGAYGYTF.

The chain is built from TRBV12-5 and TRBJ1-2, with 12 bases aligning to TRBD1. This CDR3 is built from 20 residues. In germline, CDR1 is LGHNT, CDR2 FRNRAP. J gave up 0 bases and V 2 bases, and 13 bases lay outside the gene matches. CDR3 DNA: TGTGCTAGTGGTTTGCCCCGACCGGGACAGGGGGCTTGGGCTAACTATGGCTACACCTTC. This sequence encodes CASGLPRPGQGAWANYGYTF.

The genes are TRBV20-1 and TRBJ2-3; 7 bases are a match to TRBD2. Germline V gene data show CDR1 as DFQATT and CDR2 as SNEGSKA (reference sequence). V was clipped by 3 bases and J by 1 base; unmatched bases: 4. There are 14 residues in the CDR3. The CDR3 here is CSASGGFRTDTQYF. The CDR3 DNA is TGCAGTGCTAGCGGGGGGTTTCGCACAGATACGCAGTATTTT.

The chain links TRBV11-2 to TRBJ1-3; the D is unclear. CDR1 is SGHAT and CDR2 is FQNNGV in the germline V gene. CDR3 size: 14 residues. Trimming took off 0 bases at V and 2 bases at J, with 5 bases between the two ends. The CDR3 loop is CASSLERTGNTIYF. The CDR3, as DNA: TGTGCCAGCAGCTTAGAGAGAACTGGAAACACCATATATTTT.

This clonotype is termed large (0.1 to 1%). For the CDR3, the DNA is TGTGCCAGCAGCGTCCGGGGACAGAACACTGAAGCTTTCTTT. Translated, it gives CASSVRGQNTEAFF. The chain combines TRBV7-6 with TRBJ1-1; TRBD1 might be the D (6 bases). Germline CDR1 SGHVS, CDR2 FNYEAQ. This CDR3 spans 14 amino acids. Trimming shortened V by 5 bases and J by 1 base, and 11 bases separated the two germline ends.

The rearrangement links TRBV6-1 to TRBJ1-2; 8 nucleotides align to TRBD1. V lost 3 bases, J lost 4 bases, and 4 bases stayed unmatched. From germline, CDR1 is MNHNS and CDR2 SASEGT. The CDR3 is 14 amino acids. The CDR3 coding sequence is TGTGCCAGCAGTGAGGACAGGGCCCCCTATGGCTACACCTTC. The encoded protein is CASSEDRAPYGYTF.

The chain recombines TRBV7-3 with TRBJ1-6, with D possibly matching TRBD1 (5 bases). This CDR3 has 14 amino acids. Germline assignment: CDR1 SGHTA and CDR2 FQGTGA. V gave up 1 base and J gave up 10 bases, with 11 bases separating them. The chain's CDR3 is CASSLSGEGSPLHF. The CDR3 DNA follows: TGTGCCAGCAGCTTAAGTGGGGAGGGGTCACCCCTCCACTTT.

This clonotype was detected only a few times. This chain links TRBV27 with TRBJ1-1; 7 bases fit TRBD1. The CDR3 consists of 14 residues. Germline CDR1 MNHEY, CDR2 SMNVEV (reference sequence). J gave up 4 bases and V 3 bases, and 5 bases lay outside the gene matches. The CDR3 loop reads CASSFKQGGTEAFF. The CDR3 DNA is TGTGCCAGCAGTTTTAAGCAGGGGGGCACTGAAGCTTTCTTT.

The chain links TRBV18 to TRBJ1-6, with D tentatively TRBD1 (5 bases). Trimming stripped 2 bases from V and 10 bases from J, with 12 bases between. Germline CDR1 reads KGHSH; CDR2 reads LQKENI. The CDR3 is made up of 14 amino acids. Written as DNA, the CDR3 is TGTGCCAGCTCACCATCGGCAGGGCAATCACCCCTCCACTTT. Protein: CASSPSAGQSPLHF.

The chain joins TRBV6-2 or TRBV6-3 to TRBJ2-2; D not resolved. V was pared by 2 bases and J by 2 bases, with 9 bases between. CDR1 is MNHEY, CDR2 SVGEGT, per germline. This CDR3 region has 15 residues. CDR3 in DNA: TGTGCCAGCAGTTACACGTCGGGTAACACCGGGGAGCTGTTTTTT. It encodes CASSYTSGNTGELFF.

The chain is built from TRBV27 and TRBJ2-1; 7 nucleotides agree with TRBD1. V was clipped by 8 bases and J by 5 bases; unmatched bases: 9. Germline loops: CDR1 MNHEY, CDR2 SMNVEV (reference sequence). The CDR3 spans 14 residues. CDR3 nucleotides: TGTGCCAGCGGCAGACAGGGACGCAACAATGAGCAGTTCTTC. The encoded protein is CASGRQGRNNEQFF.

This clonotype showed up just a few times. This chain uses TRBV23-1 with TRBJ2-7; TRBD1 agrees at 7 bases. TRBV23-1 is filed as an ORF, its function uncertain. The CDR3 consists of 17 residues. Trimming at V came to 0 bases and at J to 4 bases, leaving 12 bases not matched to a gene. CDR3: CASSQSESTGHVYEQYF. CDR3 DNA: TGCGCCAGCAGTCAATCCGAATCGACAGGGCACGTTTACGAGCAGTACTTC.

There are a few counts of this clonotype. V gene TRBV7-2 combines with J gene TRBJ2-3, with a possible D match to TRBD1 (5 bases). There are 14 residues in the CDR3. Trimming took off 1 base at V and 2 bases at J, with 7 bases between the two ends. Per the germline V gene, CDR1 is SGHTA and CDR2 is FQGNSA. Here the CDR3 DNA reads TGTGCCAGCAGCTTAGGGACAAACACAGATACGCAGTATTTT. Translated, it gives CASSLGTNTDTQYF.

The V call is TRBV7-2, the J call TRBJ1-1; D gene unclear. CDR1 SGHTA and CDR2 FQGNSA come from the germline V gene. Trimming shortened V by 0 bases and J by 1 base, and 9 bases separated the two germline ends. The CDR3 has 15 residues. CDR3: CASSLAPVPNTEAFF. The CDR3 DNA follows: TGTGCCAGCAGCTTAGCGCCAGTCCCGAACACTGAAGCTTTCTTT. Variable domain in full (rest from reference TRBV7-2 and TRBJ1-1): GAGVSQSPSNKVTEKGKDVELRCDPISGHTALYWYRQSLGQGLEFLIYFQGNSAPDKSGLPSDRFSAERTGGSVSTLTIQRTQQEDSAVYLCASSLAPVPNTEAFFGQGTRLTVV.

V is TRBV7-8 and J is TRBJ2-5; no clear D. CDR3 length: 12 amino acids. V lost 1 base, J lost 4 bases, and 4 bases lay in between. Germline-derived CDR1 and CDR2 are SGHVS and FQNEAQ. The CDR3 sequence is CASSLGRETQYF. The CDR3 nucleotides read TGTGCCAGCAGCTTAGGGCGAGAGACCCAGTACTTC.

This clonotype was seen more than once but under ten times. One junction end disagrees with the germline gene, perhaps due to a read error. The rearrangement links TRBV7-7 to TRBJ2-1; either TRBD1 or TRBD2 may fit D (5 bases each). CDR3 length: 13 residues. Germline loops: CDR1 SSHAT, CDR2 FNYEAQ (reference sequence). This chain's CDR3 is CASSSRGVDEQFF. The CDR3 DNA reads TGTGCTAGCAGCTCCCGGGGCGTGGATGAGCAGTTCTTC.

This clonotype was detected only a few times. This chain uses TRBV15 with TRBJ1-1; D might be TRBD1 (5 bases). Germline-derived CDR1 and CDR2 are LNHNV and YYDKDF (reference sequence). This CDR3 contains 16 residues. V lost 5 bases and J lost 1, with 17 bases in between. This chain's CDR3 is CATSRMKPRENTEAFF. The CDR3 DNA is TGTGCCACCAGCCGGATGAAGCCCAGGGAGAACACTGAAGCTTTCTTT.

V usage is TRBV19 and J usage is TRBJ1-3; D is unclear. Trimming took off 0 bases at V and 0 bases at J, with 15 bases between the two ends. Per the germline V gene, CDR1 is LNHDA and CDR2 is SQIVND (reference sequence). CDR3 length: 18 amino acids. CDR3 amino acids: CASSIEEGGSRSGNTIYF. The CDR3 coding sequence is TGTGCCAGTAGTATAGAAGAAGGCGGCAGCCGCTCTGGAAACACCATATATTTT.